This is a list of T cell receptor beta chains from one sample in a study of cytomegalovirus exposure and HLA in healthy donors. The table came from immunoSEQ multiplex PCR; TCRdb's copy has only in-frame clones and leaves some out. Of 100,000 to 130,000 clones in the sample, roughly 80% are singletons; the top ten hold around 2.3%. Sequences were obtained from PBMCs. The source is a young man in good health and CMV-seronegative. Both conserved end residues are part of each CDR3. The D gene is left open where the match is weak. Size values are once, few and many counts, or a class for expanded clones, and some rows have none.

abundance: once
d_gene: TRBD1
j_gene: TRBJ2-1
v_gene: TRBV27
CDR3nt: TGTGCCAGCAGTTTAGGACAGGGGAACAATGAGCAGTTCTTC
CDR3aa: CASSLGQGNNEQFF

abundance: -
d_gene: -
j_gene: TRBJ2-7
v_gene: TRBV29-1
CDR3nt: TGCAGCTGCGGGACAGCAAGCTCCTACGAGCAGTACTTC
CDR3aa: CSCGTASSYEQYF

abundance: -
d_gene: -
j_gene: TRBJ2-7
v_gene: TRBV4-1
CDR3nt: TGCGCCAGCAGCCAAACACAGGAAACAAGGCTCTACGAGCAGTACTTC
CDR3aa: CASSQTQETRLYEQYF

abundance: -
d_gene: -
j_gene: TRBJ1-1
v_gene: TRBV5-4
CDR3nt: TGTGCCAGCAGTACCACAGGGTTATATACTGAAGCTTTCTTT
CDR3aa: CASSTTGLYTEAFF

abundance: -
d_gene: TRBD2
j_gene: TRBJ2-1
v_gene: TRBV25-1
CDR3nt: TGTGCCAGCACTGGACTAGGTTCTGGGGAGCAGTTCTTC
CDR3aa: CASTGLGSGEQFF

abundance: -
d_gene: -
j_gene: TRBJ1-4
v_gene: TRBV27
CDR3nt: TGTGCCAGCAGGAGTAATGAAAAACTGTTTTTT
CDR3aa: CASRSNEKLFF

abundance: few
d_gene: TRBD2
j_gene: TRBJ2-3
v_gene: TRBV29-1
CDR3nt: TGCAGCGTCCCCAGGCTAGCGGGGGCGTCAGATACGCAGTATTTT
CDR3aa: CSVPRLAGASDTQYF

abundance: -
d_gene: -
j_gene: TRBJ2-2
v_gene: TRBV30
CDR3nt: TGTGCCTGGACCAGGGCCGGGGAGCTGTTTTTT
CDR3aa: CAWTRAGELFF

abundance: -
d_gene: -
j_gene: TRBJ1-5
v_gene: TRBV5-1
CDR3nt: TGCGCCAGCAGCTTCGGGGTATATAGCAATCAGCCCCAGCATTTT
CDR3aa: CASSFGVYSNQPQHF

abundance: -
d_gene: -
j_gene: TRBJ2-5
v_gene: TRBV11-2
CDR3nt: TGTGCCAGCAGCTTTTCCGGGAGCGGGGAGACCCAGTACTTC
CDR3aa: CASSFSGSGETQYF

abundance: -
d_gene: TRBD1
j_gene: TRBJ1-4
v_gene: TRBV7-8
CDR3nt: TGTGCCAGCAGGCACAGGGGAAGTACTGAAAAACTGTTTTTT
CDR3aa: CASRHRGSTEKLFF

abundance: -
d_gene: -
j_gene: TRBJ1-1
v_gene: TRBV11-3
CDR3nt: TGTGCCAGCAGCTTAGAAGGCAGCGGCACTGAAGCTTTCTTT
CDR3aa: CASSLEGSGTEAFF

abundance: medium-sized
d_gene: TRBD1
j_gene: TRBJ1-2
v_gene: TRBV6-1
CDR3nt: TGTGCCAGCAGCGACAGGGGGGAGGTTGATGGCTACACCTTC
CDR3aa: CASSDRGEVDGYTF

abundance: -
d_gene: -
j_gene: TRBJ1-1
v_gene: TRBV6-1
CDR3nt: TGTGCCAGCAGTGAGACAACTTACACTGAAGCTTTCTTT
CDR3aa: CASSETTYTEAFF

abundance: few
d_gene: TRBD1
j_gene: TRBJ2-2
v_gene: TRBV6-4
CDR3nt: TGTGCCAGCAGTCCCCGGGACAGGGAGCCTTCCGGGGAGCTGTTTTTT
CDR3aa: CASSPRDREPSGELFF

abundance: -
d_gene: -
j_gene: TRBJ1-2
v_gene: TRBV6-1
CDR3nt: TGTGCCAGCATCTTTGGGCAGGGGGGCTACACCTTC
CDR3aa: CASIFGQGGYTF

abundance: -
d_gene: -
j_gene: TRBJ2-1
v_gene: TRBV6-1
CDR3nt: TGTGCCAGCAGTGAAGGGGCAGGATACTACAATGAGCAGTTCTTC
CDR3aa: CASSEGAGYYNEQFF

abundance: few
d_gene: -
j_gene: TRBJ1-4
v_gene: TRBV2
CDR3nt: TGTGCCAGCAGTGAGTTCGGGTTTGCGTTTTTT
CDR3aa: CASSEFGFAFF

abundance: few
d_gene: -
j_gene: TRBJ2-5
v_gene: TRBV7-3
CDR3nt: TGTGCCAGCAGCCCCCGGGTAGCTGAGACCCAGTACTTC
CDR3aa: CASSPRVAETQYF

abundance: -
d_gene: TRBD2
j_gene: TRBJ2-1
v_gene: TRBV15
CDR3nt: TGTGCCACCAGCAGAGATGGGGGGGTTGGTAGTTCCTACAATGAGCAGTTCTTC
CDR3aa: CATSRDGGVGSSYNEQFF

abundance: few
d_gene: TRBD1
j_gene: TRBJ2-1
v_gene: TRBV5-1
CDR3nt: TGCGCCAGCAGCCCCAGGACAGGGGGCATCACCCCCTACAATGAGCAGTTCTTC
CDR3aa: CASSPRTGGITPYNEQFF

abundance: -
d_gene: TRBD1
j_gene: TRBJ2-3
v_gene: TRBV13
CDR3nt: TGTGCCAGCAGCCCAGGAGGGGCAGGGGGCGCAGCAGATACGCAGTATTTT
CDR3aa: CASSPGGAGGAADTQYF

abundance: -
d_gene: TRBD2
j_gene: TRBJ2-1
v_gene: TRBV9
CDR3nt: TGTGCCAGCAGCGGTAGCGGGATAACCTACAATGAGCAGTTCTTC
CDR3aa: CASSGSGITYNEQFF

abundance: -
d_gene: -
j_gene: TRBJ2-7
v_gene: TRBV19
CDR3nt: TGTGCCAGTAGTACGACTCGCCCGGGCTACGAGCAGTACTTC
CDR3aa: CASSTTRPGYEQYF

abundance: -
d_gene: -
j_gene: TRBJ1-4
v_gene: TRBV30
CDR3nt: TGTGCCTGGAGTGTCGGGGGGGATAATGAAAAACTGTTTTTT
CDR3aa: CAWSVGGDNEKLFF

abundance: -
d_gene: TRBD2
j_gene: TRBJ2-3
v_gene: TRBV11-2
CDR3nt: TGTGCCAGCAGCTTAACTAGCGGAGGAAGCACAGATACGCAGTATTTT
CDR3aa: CASSLTSGGSTDTQYF